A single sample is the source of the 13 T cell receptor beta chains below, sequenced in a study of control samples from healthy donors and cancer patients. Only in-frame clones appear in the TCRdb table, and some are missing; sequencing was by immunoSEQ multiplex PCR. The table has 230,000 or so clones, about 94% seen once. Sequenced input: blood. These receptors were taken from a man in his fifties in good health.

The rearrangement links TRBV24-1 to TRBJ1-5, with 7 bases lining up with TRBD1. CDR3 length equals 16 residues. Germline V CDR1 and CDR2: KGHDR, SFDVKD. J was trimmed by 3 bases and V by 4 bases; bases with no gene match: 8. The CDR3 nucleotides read TGTGCCACCAGTGACTGGGGACAGTCCTTCAATCAGCCCCAGCATTTT. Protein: CATSDWGQSFNQPQHF.

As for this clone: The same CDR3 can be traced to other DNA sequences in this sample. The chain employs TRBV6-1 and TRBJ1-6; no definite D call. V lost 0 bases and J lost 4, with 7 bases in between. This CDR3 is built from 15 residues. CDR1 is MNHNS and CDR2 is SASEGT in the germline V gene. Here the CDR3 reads CASSEARGYNSPLHF. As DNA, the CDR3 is TGTGCCAGCAGTGAAGCGCGGGGTTATAATTCACCCCTCCACTTT.

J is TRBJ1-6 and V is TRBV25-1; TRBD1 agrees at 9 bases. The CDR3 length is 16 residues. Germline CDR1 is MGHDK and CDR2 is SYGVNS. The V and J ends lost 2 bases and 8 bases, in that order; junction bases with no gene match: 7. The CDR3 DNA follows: TGTGCCAGCAGTGAAAGGGTGACAGGGGGTTATTCACCCCTCCACTTT. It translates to CASSERVTGGYSPLHF. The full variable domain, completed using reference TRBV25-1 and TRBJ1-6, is EADIYQTPRYLVIGTGKKITLECSQTMGHDKMYWYQQDPGMELHLIHYSYGVNSTEKGDLSSESTVSRIRTEHFPLTLESARPSHTSQYLCASSERVTGGYSPLHFGNGTRLTVT.

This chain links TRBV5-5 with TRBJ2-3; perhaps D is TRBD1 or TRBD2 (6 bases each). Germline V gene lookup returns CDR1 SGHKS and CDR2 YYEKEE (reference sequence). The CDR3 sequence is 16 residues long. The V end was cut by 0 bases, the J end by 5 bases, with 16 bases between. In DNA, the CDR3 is TGTGCCAGCAGCTTGGTCGGGGGCAGGGGTAGAGATACGCAGTATTTT. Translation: CASSLVGGRGRDTQYF.

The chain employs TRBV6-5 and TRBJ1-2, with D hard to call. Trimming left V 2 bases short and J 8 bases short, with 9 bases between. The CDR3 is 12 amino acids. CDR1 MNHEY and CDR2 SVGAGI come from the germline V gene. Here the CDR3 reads CASSYAGVGYTF. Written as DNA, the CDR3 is TGTGCCAGCAGTTACGCCGGGGTCGGCTACACCTTC.

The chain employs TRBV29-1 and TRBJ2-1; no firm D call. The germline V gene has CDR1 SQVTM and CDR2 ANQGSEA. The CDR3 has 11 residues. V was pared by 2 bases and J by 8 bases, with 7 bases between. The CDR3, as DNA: TGCAGCGTTGAACTCGCCGATGAGCAGTTCTTC. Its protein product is CSVELADEQFF.

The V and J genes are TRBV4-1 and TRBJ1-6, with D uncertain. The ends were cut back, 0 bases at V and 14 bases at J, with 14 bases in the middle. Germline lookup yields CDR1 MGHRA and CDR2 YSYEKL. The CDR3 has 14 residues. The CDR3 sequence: CASSQDGLARTLHF. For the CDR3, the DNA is TGCGCCAGCAGCCAAGATGGATTAGCTCGCACCCTCCACTTT.

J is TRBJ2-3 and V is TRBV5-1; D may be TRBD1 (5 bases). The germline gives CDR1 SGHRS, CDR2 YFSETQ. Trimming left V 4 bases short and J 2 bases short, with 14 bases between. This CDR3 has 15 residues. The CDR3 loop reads CASSLRVQFTDTQYF. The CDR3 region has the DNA TGCGCCAGCAGCCTCAGGGTCCAATTCACAGATACGCAGTATTTT.

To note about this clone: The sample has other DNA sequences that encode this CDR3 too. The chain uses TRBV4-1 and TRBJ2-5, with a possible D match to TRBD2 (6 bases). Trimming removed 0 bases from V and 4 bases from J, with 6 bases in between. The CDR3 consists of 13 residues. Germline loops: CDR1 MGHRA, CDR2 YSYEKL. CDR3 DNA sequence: TGCGCCAGCAGCCAAGACGGGGGAGAGACCCAGTACTTC. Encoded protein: CASSQDGGETQYF.

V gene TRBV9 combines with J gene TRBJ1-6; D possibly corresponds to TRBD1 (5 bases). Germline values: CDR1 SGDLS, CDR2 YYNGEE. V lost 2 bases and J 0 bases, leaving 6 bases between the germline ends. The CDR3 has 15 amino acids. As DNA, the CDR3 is TGTGCCAGCAGCGTGGGGGGCTCCTATAATTCACCCCTCCACTTT. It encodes CASSVGGSYNSPLHF. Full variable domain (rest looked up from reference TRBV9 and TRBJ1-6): DSGVTQTPKHLITATGQRVTLRCSPRSGDLSVYWYQQSLDQGLQFLIQYYNGEERAKGNILERFSAQQFPDLHSELNLSSLELGDSALYFCASSVGGSYNSPLHFGNGTRLTVT.

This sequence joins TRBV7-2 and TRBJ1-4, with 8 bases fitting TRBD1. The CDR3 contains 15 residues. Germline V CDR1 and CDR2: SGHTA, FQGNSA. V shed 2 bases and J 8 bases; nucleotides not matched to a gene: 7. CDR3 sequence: CASSLTGGGGEKLFF. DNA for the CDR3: TGTGCCAGCAGCTTAACAGGGGGAGGGGGCGAAAAACTGTTTTTT.

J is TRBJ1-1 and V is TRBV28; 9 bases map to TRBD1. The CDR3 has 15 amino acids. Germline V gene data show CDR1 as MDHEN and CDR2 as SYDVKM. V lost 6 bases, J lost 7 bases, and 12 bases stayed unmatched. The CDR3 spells CASSSSGTGKNEAFF. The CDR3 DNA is TGTGCCAGCAGCTCGAGTGGGACAGGGAAGAATGAAGCTTTCTTT.

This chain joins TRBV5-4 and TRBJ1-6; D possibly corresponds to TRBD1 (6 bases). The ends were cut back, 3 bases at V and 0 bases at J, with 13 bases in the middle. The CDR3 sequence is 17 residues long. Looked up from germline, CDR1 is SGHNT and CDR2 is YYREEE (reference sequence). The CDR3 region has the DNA TGTGCCAGCAGCTCCGGGGACATCAGCTCCTATAATTCACCCCTCCACTTT. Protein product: CASSSGDISSYNSPLHF.